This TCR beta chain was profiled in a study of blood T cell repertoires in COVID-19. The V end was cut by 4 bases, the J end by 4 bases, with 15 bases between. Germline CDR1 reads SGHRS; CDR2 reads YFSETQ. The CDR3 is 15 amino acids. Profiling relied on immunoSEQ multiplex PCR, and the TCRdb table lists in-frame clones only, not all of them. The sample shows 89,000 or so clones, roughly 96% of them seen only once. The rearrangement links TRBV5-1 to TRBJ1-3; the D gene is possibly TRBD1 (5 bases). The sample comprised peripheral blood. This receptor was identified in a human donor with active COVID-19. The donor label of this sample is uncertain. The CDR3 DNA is TGCGCCAGCAGCGATGCCACTTGGGGCGGAAACACCATATATTTT. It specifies CASSDATWGGNTIYF.